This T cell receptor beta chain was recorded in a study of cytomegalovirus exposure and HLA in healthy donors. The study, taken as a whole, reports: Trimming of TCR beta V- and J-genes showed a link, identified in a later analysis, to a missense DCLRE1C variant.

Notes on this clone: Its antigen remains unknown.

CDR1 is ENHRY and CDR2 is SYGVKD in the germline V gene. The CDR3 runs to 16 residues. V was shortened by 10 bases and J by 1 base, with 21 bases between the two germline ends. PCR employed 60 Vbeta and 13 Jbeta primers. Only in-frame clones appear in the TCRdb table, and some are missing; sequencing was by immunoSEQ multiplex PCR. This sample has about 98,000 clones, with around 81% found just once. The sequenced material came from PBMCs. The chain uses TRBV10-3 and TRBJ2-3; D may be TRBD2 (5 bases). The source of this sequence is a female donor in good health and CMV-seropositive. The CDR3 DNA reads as TGTGCCACGAGCAGAAGTTCGGTGGGAGGCACAGATACGCAGTATTTT. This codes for CATSRSSVGGTDTQYF.